This record concerns one T cell receptor (beta chain) sequence. The sample originates from a study of blood T cell repertoires in COVID-19. Overall study context: The study drew acute and convalescent COVID-19 samples from the United States, Italy and Spain. Sources were T cells, B-cell-depleted T cells, or PBMCs; the material itself was cDNA or gDNA.

In the source study's methods: The authors estimated nucleated cell counts from reference gene primer amplification. Produced via immunoSEQ multiplex PCR; TCRdb's table is partial and in-frame only. The DNA was the basis for D and trimming; V, J and clone size are from that table. Of approximately 97,000 clones in the sample, about 80% are singletons; the top ten hold 4.5%. Sequencing was carried out using peripheral blood. The source is a human donor in a cohort sampled during active COVID-19.

In DNA form, the CDR3 reads TGTGCCAGCTCACCAAACGGTAGTCCCTCCTACGAGCAGTACTTC. This sequence encodes CASSPNGSPSYEQYF. This chain links TRBV18 with TRBJ2-7; D not resolved. Trimming removed 2 bases from V and 0 bases from J, with 11 bases in between. The CDR3 has 15 amino acids. Per the germline V gene, CDR1 is KGHSH and CDR2 is LQKENI. Complete variable domain (other parts from reference TRBV18 and TRBJ2-7): NAGVMQNPRHLVRRRGQEARLRCSPMKGHSHVYWYRQLPEEGLKFMVYLQKENIIDESGMPKERFSAEFPKEGPSILRIQQVVRGDSAAYFCASSPNGSPSYEQYFGPGTRLTVT.